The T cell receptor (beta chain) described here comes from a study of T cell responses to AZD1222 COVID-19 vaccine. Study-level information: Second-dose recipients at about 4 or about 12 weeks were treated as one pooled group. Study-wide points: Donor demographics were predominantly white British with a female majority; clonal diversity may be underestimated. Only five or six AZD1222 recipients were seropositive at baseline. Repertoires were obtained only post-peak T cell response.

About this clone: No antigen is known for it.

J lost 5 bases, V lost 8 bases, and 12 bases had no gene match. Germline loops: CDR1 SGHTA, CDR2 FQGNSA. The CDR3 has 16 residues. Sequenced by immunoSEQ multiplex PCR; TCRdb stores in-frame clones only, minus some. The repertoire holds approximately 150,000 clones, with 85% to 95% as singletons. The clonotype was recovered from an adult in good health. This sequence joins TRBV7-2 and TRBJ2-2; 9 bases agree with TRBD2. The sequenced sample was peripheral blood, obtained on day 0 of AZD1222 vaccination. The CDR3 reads CASQSPAGGTTGELFF. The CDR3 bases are TGTGCCAGCCAGTCCCCAGCGGGGGGTACAACCGGGGAGCTGTTTTTT. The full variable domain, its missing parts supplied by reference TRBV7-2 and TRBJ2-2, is GAGVSQSPSNKVTEKGKDVELRCDPISGHTALYWYRQSLGQGLEFLIYFQGNSAPDKSGLPSDRFSAERTGGSVSTLTIQRTQQEDSAVYLCASQSPAGGTTGELFFGEGSRLTVL.